This T cell receptor (beta chain) emerged from a study of T cell responses to AZD1222 COVID-19 vaccine. At the level of the study: Second doses at about 4 or about 12 weeks were pooled.

This table comes from immunoSEQ multiplex PCR, and its TCRdb copy is limited to in-frame clones, with some not included. The repertoire holds roughly 120,000 clones, with around 90% as singletons. The CDR3 spans 13 residues. CDR1 and CDR2 (germline): MNHEY, SVGAGI. Trimming at V came to 7 bases and at J to 3 bases, leaving 3 bases not matched to a gene. Study-level findings and limits: CD4 TCRs linked to vaccination spanned spike, dominating at 160-218 and 743-854.

In the case of this clone: Its antigen is not known.

This material consisted of peripheral blood, taken on day 0 of AZD1222 vaccination. The receptor comes from an adult in good health. The J gene is TRBJ1-2, the V gene TRBV6-5, with 9 bases identical to TRBD1. The CDR3 sequence: CASTRTGDYGYTF. In nucleotides, the CDR3 is TGTGCCAGCACCAGGACAGGGGACTATGGCTACACCTTC.